The 21 T cell receptor beta chains presented below share a single source sample, sequenced in a study of blood T cells in healthy people across ages. Alongside a J-beta primer mix, a sample-barcoded 5' primer served in a second PCR lasting roughly 6 to 12 cycles. TCRdb reanalysed the 5' RACE reads using MiXCR and keeps one entry per CDR3 protein. The sample lists about 1.4 million distinct CDR3 sequences, approximately 59% occurring once. Sequenced: blood. Source of these receptors: a man aged 18 to 29 in good health.

V and J are TRBV7-8 and TRBJ2-4; possibly TRBD1 for D (5 bases). CDR1 and CDR2 (germline): SGHVS, FQNEAQ. This CDR3 spans 16 amino acids. Trimming left V 0 bases short and J 1 base short, with 10 bases between. The DNA for the CDR3 is TGTGCCAGCAGCTTAGCGGCAGGGTGGGCCAAAAACATTCAGTACTTC. It yields the protein CASSLAAGWAKNIQYF.

The chain has TRBV10-3 and TRBJ2-4, with TRBD2 as a possible D gene (5 bases). The better agreement between TRBJ2-7 and the DNA end casts doubt on the J call. Germline V gene lookup returns CDR1 ENHRY and CDR2 SYGVKD. This CDR3 contains 13 residues. CDR3: CATAVDSLREQYF. CDR3 bases: TGTGCCACTGCCGTGGACTCGCTACGCGAGCAGTACTTC.

V is TRBV2 and J is TRBJ2-7; no firm D call. This CDR3 spans 14 amino acids. V lost 4 bases to trimming and J lost 0 bases, with 10 bases between them. Germline V CDR1 and CDR2: SNHLY, FYNNEI. CDR3 sequence: CASSGQWGSYEQYF. The CDR3, as DNA: TGTGCCAGCAGTGGGCAGTGGGGCTCCTACGAGCAGTACTTC.

V is TRBV10-3 and J is TRBJ2-7, with TRBD2 as a possible D gene (6 bases). The J call may be incorrect, as the DNA end agrees better with TRBJ2-5. The CDR3 extends over 14 amino acids. Germline CDR1 and CDR2: ENHRY and SYGVKD. The CDR3 region is CAISEAGTKETQYF. CDR3 nucleotide sequence: TGTGCCATCAGTGAAGCGGGCACTAAGGAGACCCAGTACTTC.

The V call is TRBV20-1, the J call TRBJ1-2; the D is unclear. The CDR3 runs 13 residues. The V end lost 1 base, the J end lost 4 bases, and 10 bases lay between the germline ends. Germline lookup yields CDR1 DFQATT and CDR2 SNEGSKA (reference sequence). CDR3 sequence (DNA): TGCAGTGCTAGAGGTGACGGCGGCTATGGCTACACCTTC. Its protein is CSARGDGGYGYTF.

There are a few counts of this clonotype. The rearrangement uses TRBV6-5 and TRBJ2-5, with TRBD2 identical over 7 bases. V was clipped by 6 bases and J by 2 bases; unmatched bases: 9. This CDR3 contains 15 residues. Germline V gene lookup returns CDR1 MNHEY and CDR2 SVGAGI. The CDR3, as DNA: TGTGCCAGCAGGAGAAGCGGGGAGGGACAAGAGACCCAGTACTTC. This gives the protein CASRRSGEGQETQYF.

DNA for the CDR3: TGTGCCAGCAGCAAAGAGGGGATGGATACGCAGTATTTT. Translation gives CASSKEGMDTQYF. The rearrangement joins TRBV21-1 to TRBJ2-3; the listed D gene, TRBD1, was not tested against the DNA. TRBV21-1 has pseudogene status. CDR3 length: 13 amino acids.

The gene calls are TRBV10-3 and TRBJ2-3; 10 bases map to TRBD2. Germline V gene lookup returns CDR1 ENHRY and CDR2 SYGVKD. The CDR3 spans 14 residues. The trim removed 8 bases at V and 4 bases at J, leaving 6 bases unmatched. The CDR3 nucleotides read TGTGCCATCCGACCTAGCGGGAGTTCAGATACGCAGTATTTT. Translated, it gives CAIRPSGSSDTQYF.

This clonotype was seen a handful of times. CDR3 sequence (DNA): TGTGCCAGCAGCATCGGGGGGACGGGCACTGAAGCTTTCTTT. Amino acids: CASSIGGTGTEAFF. The genes are TRBV27 and TRBJ1-1; tentative D call: TRBD1 (5 bases). Germline assignment: CDR1 MNHEY and CDR2 SMNVEV (reference sequence). The CDR3 contains 14 residues. Trimming left V 6 bases short and J 4 bases short, with 15 bases between.

The sample holds many counts of this clonotype. The J gene is TRBJ2-1, the V gene TRBV4-2, with 7 bases identical to TRBD2. After removal of 5 bases from V and 9 bases from J, the junction contained 10 bases not matched to a gene. The CDR3 has 14 amino acids. From germline, CDR1 is LGHNA and CDR2 YNFKEQ. The DNA of the CDR3 is TGTGCCAGCAGCGGACGGACTAGAAGAGTTGAGCAGTTCTTC. Translation: CASSGRTRRVEQFF.

J is TRBJ2-7 and V is TRBV7-8; 11 nucleotides match TRBD2. The CDR3 is made up of 17 amino acids. Germline CDR1 and CDR2: SGHVS and FQNEAQ. V lost 2 bases to trimming and J lost 0 bases; unmatched junction nucleotides: 6. The CDR3 is CASSLSSGGAFSYEQYF. The CDR3 bases are TGTGCCAGCAGCTTAAGTAGCGGGGGGGCCTTCTCCTACGAGCAGTACTTC. The full variable domain, in which reference TRBV7-8 and TRBJ2-7 provide the parts outside the CDR3, is GAGVSQSPRYKVAKRGQDVALRCDPISGHVSLFWYQQALGQGPEFLTYFQNEAQLDKSGLPSDRFFAERPEGSVSTLKIQRTQQEDSAVYLCASSLSSGGAFSYEQYFGPGTRLTVT.

The V gene is TRBV6-1, the J gene TRBJ2-7; D not certain. The length of the CDR3 is 13 residues. Trimming pared 6 bases from V and 2 bases from J, leaving 11 bases between. Germline V CDR1 and CDR2: MNHNS, SASEGT. The CDR3 bases are TGTGCCAGCAGGGGCCTTGGCGCCTACGAGCAGTACTTC. As protein: CASRGLGAYEQYF.

The CDR3 DNA reads TGTGCCAGCAGCCTGCCAATCGAGACAGGGCGTTACGAGACCCAGTACTTC. This translates into CASSLPIETGRYETQYF. The chain joins TRBV12-3 or TRBV12-4 to TRBJ2-4, with 7 bases aligning to TRBD1. With the DNA end fitting TRBJ2-5 better, the J assignment may be wrong. This CDR3 region has 17 residues.

To note about this clonotype: A read error may explain this, as a much larger clone is one base away. The rearrangement uses TRBV12-3 or TRBV12-4 and TRBJ1-5; D might be TRBD1 (6 bases). The V gene lost 6 bases and the J gene lost 9 bases, with 15 bases spanning the gap. There are 13 residues in the CDR3. CDR3 region: CASSPGAGRPQHF. In nucleotides, the CDR3 is TGTGCCAGCAGCCCAGGGGCTGGCCGGCCCCAGCATTTT.

The chain uses TRBV6-6 and TRBJ2-7; D may be TRBD1 or TRBD2 (5 bases each). Germline V gene data show CDR1 as MNHNY and CDR2 as SVGAGI (reference sequence). V was clipped by 6 bases and J by 8 bases, with 11 bases between them. The CDR3 length is 11 residues. CDR3 nucleotide sequence: TGTGCCAGCAGCAAGATGGGACAGCAGTACTTC. Translation gives CASSKMGQQYF.

This rearrangement joins TRBV5-1 to TRBJ2-3; the match to TRBD2 covers 9 bases. The ends lost 4 bases at V and 4 bases at J; junction bases unmatched: 4. CDR1 and CDR2 (germline): SGHRS, YFSETQ. The CDR3 spans 14 residues. CDR3 sequence: CASSRSGGPDTQYF. CDR3 bases: TGCGCCAGCAGCCGTAGCGGGGGCCCAGATACGCAGTATTTT.

This chain links TRBV7-2 with TRBJ2-1; D perhaps matches TRBD2 (7 bases). V lost 5 bases to trimming and J lost 6 bases, with 14 bases between them. The CDR3 sequence is 14 residues long. Germline V gene lookup returns CDR1 SGHTA and CDR2 FQGNSA. The CDR3 is CASSPRGGFNEQFF. In DNA form, the CDR3 reads TGTGCCAGCAGCCCTAGGGGGGGCTTCAATGAGCAGTTCTTC. Filled out from reference TRBV7-2 and TRBJ2-1, the complete variable domain reads GAGVSQSPSNKVTEKGKDVELRCDPISGHTALYWYRQSLGQGLEFLIYFQGNSAPDKSGLPSDRFSAERTGGSVSTLTIQRTQQEDSAVYLCASSPRGGFNEQFFGPGTRLTVL.

This clonotype was recorded at least ten times. V gene TRBV27 combines with J gene TRBJ2-5; D is undetermined. Trimming pared 3 bases from V and 0 bases from J, leaving 8 bases between. From germline, CDR1 is MNHEY and CDR2 SMNVEV (reference sequence). This CDR3 is built from 14 residues. The CDR3 DNA sequence: TGTGCCAGCAGTTTTGGACGGAACCAAGAGACCCAGTACTTC. This encodes CASSFGRNQETQYF.

This chain links TRBV7-2 with TRBJ1-5; no clear D. In germline, CDR1 is SGHTA, CDR2 FQGNSA. CDR3 length equals 12 residues. Trimming cost V 7 bases and J 4 bases, with 8 bases left between them. CDR3: CASNIPNQPQHF. The DNA for the CDR3 is TGTGCCAGCAACATACCTAATCAGCCCCAGCATTTT. The full variable domain, its missing parts supplied by reference TRBV7-2 and TRBJ1-5, is GAGVSQSPSNKVTEKGKDVELRCDPISGHTALYWYRQSLGQGLEFLIYFQGNSAPDKSGLPSDRFSAERTGGSVSTLTIQRTQQEDSAVYLCASNIPNQPQHFGDGTRLSIL.

V usage is TRBV6-2 or TRBV6-3 and J usage is TRBJ2-7; D gene unclear. Trimming took 0 bases from V and 0 from J, leaving 15 bases between them. The germline gives CDR1 MNHEY, CDR2 SVGEGT. There are 17 residues in the CDR3. The DNA for the CDR3 is TGTGCCAGCAGTTACTCCACGCCCGGAAGGAACTCCTACGAGCAGTACTTC. It yields the protein CASSYSTPGRNSYEQYF.

The chain combines TRBV2 with TRBJ2-5; D perhaps matches TRBD1 (5 bases). V was cut by 8 bases and J by 2 bases, with 9 bases left in between. The CDR3 has 12 residues. From germline, CDR1 is SNHLY and CDR2 FYNNEI. In DNA, the CDR3 is TGTGCCAGCTTACGACAGCAAGAGACCCAGTACTTC. As protein: CASLRQQETQYF.